The 32 T cell receptor beta chains reported below all come from one sample, sequenced in a study of blood T cell repertoires in COVID-19. The method was immunoSEQ multiplex PCR; TCRdb's version includes in-frame clones alone and lacks a portion of them. The sample gives 300,000 to 400,000 clones, approximately 85% of which show up once; approximately 7.6% is in the top ten. The sample was peripheral blood. The origin of the receptors is a human donor in a cohort sampled during active COVID-19.

A few counts support this clone. The V call is TRBV5-1, the J call TRBJ2-1, with 12 nucleotides matching TRBD1. The CDR3 runs to 17 residues. CDR1 SGHRS and CDR2 YFSETQ come from the germline V gene. The J segment lost 4 bases and the V segment lost 3 bases, leaving 8 bases of the junction unmatched. CDR3 nucleotides: TGCGCCAGCAGCTACTCCGGGACAGGGGGCGTTTACAATGAGCAGTTCTTC. As protein: CASSYSGTGGVYNEQFF.

This clone was observed once. This rearrangement joins TRBV10-3 to TRBJ2-1; no reliable D call. V lost 4 bases to trimming and J lost 9 bases, with 7 bases between them. CDR1 and CDR2 from the germline V gene are ENHRY and SYGVKD. The length of the CDR3 is 11 residues. The CDR3 DNA is TGTGCCATCAGTGCGAGAGGTGAGCAGTTCTTC. This translates into CAISARGEQFF.

J is TRBJ2-6 and V is TRBV27; TRBD1 matches 7 bases. V shed 0 bases, J shed 0 bases, and the junction held 5 bases outside the gene matches. Germline lookup yields CDR1 MNHEY and CDR2 SMNVEV (reference sequence). The CDR3 has 18 amino acids. DNA of the CDR3: TGTGCCAGCAGTTTATCGATCCCAGGGGGCTCTGGGGCCAACGTCCTGACTTTC. It yields the protein CASSLSIPGGSGANVLTF.

The gene calls are TRBV18 and TRBJ1-5; weak D call: TRBD1 (6 bases). V lost 6 bases and J 0 bases, leaving 12 bases between the germline ends. CDR3 length equals 15 residues. Germline-derived CDR1 and CDR2 are KGHSH and LQKENI. CDR3: CASSVQGSSNQPQHF. DNA of the CDR3: TGTGCCAGCTCCGTCCAGGGGTCTAGCAATCAGCCCCAGCATTTT.

In this sample, this clone turned up a few times. This rearrangement joins TRBV29-1 to TRBJ2-5; a possible D gene is TRBD2 (5 bases). The CDR3 is 17 residues long. The V gene's germline CDR1 is SQVTM and CDR2 ANQGSEA. Trimming removed 1 base from V and 5 bases from J, with 23 bases in between. The CDR3 reads CSVEGASGLGNMETQYF. The CDR3 DNA reads as TGCAGCGTTGAAGGAGCTTCGGGATTAGGGAATATGGAGACCCAGTACTTC.

V is TRBV24-1 and J is TRBJ2-5, with D tentatively TRBD1 (6 bases). In germline, CDR1 is KGHDR, CDR2 SFDVKD. This CDR3 has 14 amino acids. The germline V and J ends were trimmed by 6 bases and 3 bases, with 13 bases remaining between them. This CDR3 is CATSHRELEETQYF. In DNA form, the CDR3 reads TGTGCCACCAGTCACAGGGAATTAGAAGAGACCCAGTACTTC.

The rearrangement links TRBV6-5 to TRBJ2-7; 8 nucleotides agree with TRBD2. Germline lookup yields CDR1 MNHEY and CDR2 SVGAGI. The junction had 4 bases not matched to a gene; V was cut back by 9 bases and J by 3 bases. The CDR3 spans 12 residues. CDR3 amino acids: CASLAGLYEQYF. The DNA of the CDR3 is TGTGCCAGTTTAGCGGGGCTCTACGAGCAGTACTTC.

J is TRBJ1-2 and V is TRBV27, with 9 bases lining up with TRBD1. The J segment lost 2 bases and the V segment lost 0 bases, leaving 7 bases of the junction unmatched. The germline gives CDR1 MNHEY, CDR2 SMNVEV (reference sequence). This CDR3 has 17 residues. The CDR3 loop is CASSLSSPDRGNYGYTF. The CDR3 nucleotides read TGTGCCAGCAGTTTATCCTCCCCGGACAGGGGAAACTATGGCTACACCTTC.

The chain combines TRBV4-1 with TRBJ2-1, with 9 bases lining up with TRBD1. Germline values: CDR1 MGHRA, CDR2 YSYEKL. This CDR3 has 15 amino acids. Trimming took 3 bases from V and 7 from J; bases not matched to a gene: 7. CDR3 sequence reads: CASSHTGTGTNEQFF. CDR3 in DNA: TGCGCCAGCAGCCACACCGGGACAGGGACGAATGAGCAGTTCTTC.

The chain is built from TRBV11-2 and TRBJ2-7; perhaps TRBD2 as D (5 bases). CDR1 is SGHAT and CDR2 is FQNNGV in the germline V gene. Between the trimmed V and J ends, which lost 6 bases and 2 bases, there was a span of 17 bases. This CDR3 is 15 amino acids long. As DNA, the CDR3 is TGTGCCAGCAGTTTTGGCCTCGGACTCGCCTACGAGCAGTACTTC. Its translation is CASSFGLGLAYEQYF.

The chain has TRBV2 and TRBJ1-2; D unclear. V was trimmed by 4 bases and J by 2 bases, leaving 8 bases between them. The germline V gene encodes CDR1 SNHLY and CDR2 FYNNEI. The CDR3 totals 13 residues. CDR3 DNA sequence: TGTGCCAGCAGTGTCGCGGCGAACTATGGCTACACCTTC. It encodes CASSVAANYGYTF.

The rearrangement joins TRBV10-3 to TRBJ1-2, with D unresolved. This CDR3 is built from 13 residues. V shed 0 bases and J shed 4 bases, with 6 bases lying between them. Germline lookup yields CDR1 ENHRY and CDR2 SYGVKD. The CDR3 DNA sequence: TGTGCCATCAGTGAGTCATACAGCTATGGCTACACCTTC. Encoded protein: CAISESYSYGYTF.

Only one count was recorded for this clone. The chain has TRBV27 and TRBJ1-1, with no clear D. V was shortened by 1 base and J by 6 bases, with 12 bases between the two germline ends. The CDR3 totals 14 residues. Germline CDR1 reads MNHEY; CDR2 reads SMNVEV (reference sequence). This chain's CDR3 is CASSLFGETPEAFF. The CDR3 coding sequence is TGTGCCAGCAGTTTATTCGGGGAGACCCCTGAAGCTTTCTTT.

The V call is TRBV7-3, the J call TRBJ2-1; 7 nucleotides line up with TRBD2. In germline, CDR1 is SGHTA, CDR2 FQGTGA. V was clipped by 5 bases and J by 9 bases; unmatched bases: 4. The CDR3 is 12 residues long. The CDR3 loop is CASSPGGSEQFF. In nucleotides, the CDR3 is TGTGCCAGCAGCCCCGGCGGGAGTGAGCAGTTCTTC.

Concerning this clone itself: The same CDR3 also results from other DNA sequences found in this sample. The rearrangement uses TRBV11-3 and TRBJ1-1, with D uncertain. This CDR3 is built from 14 residues. Germline V CDR1 and CDR2: SGHNT, YENEEA. V shed 1 base and J shed 2 bases, with 8 bases lying between them. In DNA, the CDR3 is TGTGCCAGCAGCTTAGGAGCAGGCAACACTGAAGCTTTCTTT. This sequence encodes CASSLGAGNTEAFF.

The CDR3 here is CASSSGHGYGYTF. The CDR3, as DNA: TGTGCCAGCAGCTCGGGACATGGCTATGGCTACACCTTC. The chain recombines TRBV12-3 or TRBV12-4 with TRBJ1-2; possible D gene TRBD1, 6 bases. V was shortened by 6 bases and J by 4 bases, with 12 bases between the two germline ends. The CDR3 contains 13 residues.

V gene TRBV27 combines with J gene TRBJ1-4, with 8 bases that match TRBD1. This CDR3 spans 15 amino acids. From germline, CDR1 is MNHEY and CDR2 SMNVEV (reference sequence). V was pared by 1 base and J by 8 bases, with 6 bases of the junction left unmatched. The CDR3 region is CASSLYRGGREKLFF. Written as DNA, the CDR3 is TGTGCCAGCAGTTTATACAGGGGGGGGAGAGAAAAACTGTTTTTT.

The rearrangement links TRBV7-9 to TRBJ1-3; D remains unclear. Germline V gene data show CDR1 as SEHNR and CDR2 as FQNEAQ (reference sequence). With 7 bases removed from V and 0 bases from J, the gap between germline ends came to 10 bases. CDR3 size: 14 residues. CDR3 protein: CASNPESSGNTIYF. As DNA, the CDR3 is TGTGCCAGCAATCCCGAGAGCTCTGGAAACACCATATATTTT. Variable domain in full (rest from reference TRBV7-9 and TRBJ1-3): DTGVSQNPRHKITKRGQNVTFRCDPISEHNRLYWYRQTLGQGPEFLTYFQNEAQLEKSRLLSDRFSAERPKGSFSTLEIQRTEQGDSAMYLCASNPESSGNTIYFGEGSWLTVV.

This sequence joins TRBV6-5 and TRBJ2-7, with TRBD1 matching over 9 bases. V lost 6 bases and J lost 3; bases outside the gene matches: 9. CDR1 and CDR2 (germline): MNHEY, SVGAGI. There are 15 residues in the CDR3. As DNA, the CDR3 is TGTGCCAGCAGGATAGAGACAGGGGGTATCTACGAGCAGTACTTC. This codes for CASRIETGGIYEQYF.

The CDR3 region has the DNA TGTGCCACCAGTGATAGTGGGGACAGGGTAGAAGCTTTCTTT. Translating gives CATSDSGDRVEAFF. The rearrangement joins TRBV24-1 to TRBJ1-1; 9 bases match TRBD1. V trimming: 3 bases; J trimming: 8 bases; junction bases outside the gene matches: 6. The CDR3 covers 14 residues. Germline V CDR1 and CDR2: KGHDR, SFDVKD.

The gene calls are TRBV5-1 and TRBJ1-1, with 9 nucleotides matching TRBD1. J was trimmed by 4 bases and V by 3 bases; bases with no gene match: 10. The germline gives CDR1 SGHRS, CDR2 YFSETQ. There are 16 residues in the CDR3. The CDR3 nucleotides read TGCGCCAGCAGCTCGACAGGGGGTTCGCCTGCCACTGAAGCTTTCTTT. Amino acid sequence: CASSSTGGSPATEAFF.

V usage is TRBV6-4 and J usage is TRBJ2-1; 14 bases are a match to TRBD2. Unmatched junction bases numbered 2, after V lost 4 bases and J lost 6 bases. Germline CDR1 and CDR2: MRHNA and SNTAGT. The CDR3 is 15 amino acids. The CDR3 DNA follows: TGTGCCAGCAGTGTGGGACTAGCGGGGGTCAATGAGCAGTTCTTC. The encoded protein is CASSVGLAGVNEQFF.

Notes on this clone: Additional DNA sequences in this sample encode the identical CDR3. This chain connects TRBV7-9 to TRBJ2-7; 8 bases line up with TRBD1. V was pared by 1 base and J by 4 bases, with 6 bases of the junction left unmatched. This CDR3 region has 15 residues. Per the germline V gene, CDR1 is SEHNR and CDR2 is FQNEAQ (reference sequence). CDR3 coding DNA: TGTGCCAGCAGCTTAGAAGGACAGGGCCTTTACGAGCAGTACTTC. Translated: CASSLEGQGLYEQYF.

This clone has only one observation. The V gene is TRBV7-9, the J gene TRBJ2-7; unclear D gene. Looked up from germline, CDR1 is SEHNR and CDR2 is FQNEAQ (reference sequence). The CDR3 has 11 amino acids. Trimming shortened V by 8 bases and J by 4 bases, and 9 bases separated the two germline ends. The CDR3 protein is CASGPSYEQYF. CDR3 in DNA: TGTGCCAGCGGCCCCTCTTACGAGCAGTACTTC. Variable domain in full (rest from reference TRBV7-9 and TRBJ2-7): DTGVSQNPRHKITKRGQNVTFRCDPISEHNRLYWYRQTLGQGPEFLTYFQNEAQLEKSRLLSDRFSAERPKGSFSTLEIQRTEQGDSAMYLCASGPSYEQYFGPGTRLTVT.

This clone has only one observation. The sample holds other DNA sequences that translate to the same CDR3. This chain connects TRBV12-3 or TRBV12-4 to TRBJ1-1, with a tentative D call TRBD1 (5 bases). Trimming shortened V by 3 bases and J by 5 bases, and 10 bases separated the two germline ends. The CDR3 is made up of 13 amino acids. The CDR3 reads CASSLGGRTEAFF. The CDR3 region has the DNA TGTGCCAGCAGTTTGGGGGGGAGGACTGAAGCTTTCTTT.

This rearrangement joins TRBV2 to TRBJ2-5; D might be TRBD2 (5 bases). V lost 7 bases and J 0 bases, leaving 15 bases between the germline ends. Per germline, CDR1 SNHLY and CDR2 FYNNEI. There are 15 residues in the CDR3. The CDR3 loop is CASTPEVRYQETQYF. CDR3 bases: TGTGCCAGCACCCCGGAGGTTCGTTACCAAGAGACCCAGTACTTC.

J is TRBJ2-5 and V is TRBV5-4; TRBD2 is a possible D gene (5 bases). This CDR3 is 16 amino acids long. The V and J ends lost 0 bases and 2 bases respectively, with 14 bases between them. Germline CDR1 SGHNT, CDR2 YYREEE (reference sequence). CDR3 DNA sequence: TGTGCCAGCAGCTTGGAGGCTAGCATATTTCAAGAGACCCAGTACTTC. Protein product: CASSLEASIFQETQYF.

The chain is built from TRBV7-2 and TRBJ2-3; 10 bases map to TRBD2. V gave up 0 bases and J gave up 2 bases; unmatched junction bases: 8. The germline CDR1 and CDR2 sequences are SGHTA and FQGNSA. This CDR3 has 18 residues. Here the CDR3 reads CASSLARDSGGTTDTQYF. In nucleotides, the CDR3 is TGTGCCAGCAGCTTAGCGAGGGATAGCGGGGGGACCACAGATACGCAGTATTTT.

The chain has TRBV5-1 and TRBJ2-5; TRBD1 matches at 7 bases. Germline CDR1 is SGHRS and CDR2 is YFSETQ. The CDR3 length is 15 residues. Unmatched junction bases numbered 6, after V lost 2 bases and J lost 2 bases. The DNA for the CDR3 is TGCGCCAGCAGCTTTCGGGCACAGGGGCAAGAGACCCAGTACTTC. Residues: CASSFRAQGQETQYF.

The rearrangement joins TRBV2 to TRBJ1-2; TRBD1 matches at 12 bases. Trimming cost V 4 bases and J 14 bases; bases outside gene matches: 11. The CDR3 consists of 14 residues. Per germline, CDR1 SNHLY and CDR2 FYNNEI. The CDR3 reads CASSAGQGAGRFTF. For the CDR3, the DNA is TGTGCCAGCAGTGCGGGACAGGGGGCGGGCCGATTTACCTTC.

This clone came up a few times. This chain joins TRBV11-2 and TRBJ1-1; D is unclear. V shed 2 bases and J shed 1 base, with 5 bases lying between them. CDR1 and CDR2 (germline): SGHAT, FQNNGV. This CDR3 has 13 residues. The CDR3 sequence is CASSLIQNTEAFF. The DNA of the CDR3 is TGTGCCAGCAGCTTAATACAGAACACTGAAGCTTTCTTT.

V and J are TRBV6-5 and TRBJ1-3; D is uncertain. V lost 6 bases and J lost 5, with 8 bases in between. This CDR3 is built from 12 residues. Germline V gene sequence: CDR1 MNHEY, CDR2 SVGAGI. DNA for the CDR3: TGTGCCAGCAGCGAGGTTCGAAACACCATATATTTT. Its protein is CASSEVRNTIYF.